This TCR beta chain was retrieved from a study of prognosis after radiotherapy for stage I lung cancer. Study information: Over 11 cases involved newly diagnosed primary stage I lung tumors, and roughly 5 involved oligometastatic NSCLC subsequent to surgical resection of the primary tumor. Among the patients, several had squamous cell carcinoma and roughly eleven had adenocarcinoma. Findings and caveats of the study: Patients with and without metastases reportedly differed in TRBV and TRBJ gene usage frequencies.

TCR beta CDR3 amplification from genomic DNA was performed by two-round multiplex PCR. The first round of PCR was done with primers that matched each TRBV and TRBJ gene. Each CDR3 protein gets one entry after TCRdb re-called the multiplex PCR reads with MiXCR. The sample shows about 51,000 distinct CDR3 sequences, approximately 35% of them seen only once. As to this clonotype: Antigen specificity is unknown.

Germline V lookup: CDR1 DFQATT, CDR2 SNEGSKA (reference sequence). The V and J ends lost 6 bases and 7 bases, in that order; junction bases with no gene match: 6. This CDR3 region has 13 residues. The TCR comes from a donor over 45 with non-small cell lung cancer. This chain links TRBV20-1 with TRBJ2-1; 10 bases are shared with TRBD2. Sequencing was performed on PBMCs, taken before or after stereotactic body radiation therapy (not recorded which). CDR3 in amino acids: CSALAGAKNEQFF. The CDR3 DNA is TGCAGTGCGCTAGCGGGGGCTAAGAATGAGCAGTTCTTC.